This T cell receptor (beta chain) was identified during a study of CD8+ T cells in alopecia areata. Whole-study context: A 6-month period off drug followed tofacitinib, which lasted 6 to 18 months.

Described treatment: oral pan-JAK inhibitor, 5-10 mg twice daily. General study findings and limits: Greater clonality was observed in lesional scalp samples, especially alopecia totalis/universalis, versus normal scalp. Scalp clonality, together with expanded CD8+ clones among the top 100, fell significantly with tofacitinib. Sequencing of scalp tissue also captures the resident alphabeta T cells of normal skin.

CDR3 length: 15 amino acids. Losses at the gene ends were 4 bases for V and 5 bases for J; bases not matched to a gene: 9. Germline lookup yields CDR1 SGHRS and CDR2 YFSETQ. cDNA prepared by RNA extraction and subsequent reverse transcription served as the template for sequencing. Method: immunoSEQ multiplex PCR; TCRdb's copy keeps in-frame clones and lacks some. This table has some 200,000 clones, 60% to 70% appearing once. As concerns this clone: What it binds is not known.

This chain joins TRBV5-1 and TRBJ2-5, with TRBD2 identical over 9 bases. The sequence was collected from a human donor with alopecia areata. Specimen: CD4+ T cells sorted from blood, collected at week 4, from a patient treated with tofacitinib. The DNA for the CDR3 is TGCGCCAGCAGCGGTGAGGGACTAGCTGGGGAGACCCAGTACTTC. Amino acids: CASSGEGLAGETQYF.